This T cell receptor beta chain was sequenced in a study of shared clonotypes between healthy human individuals. Clones were read by immunoSEQ multiplex PCR, and TCRdb kept only the in-frame ones, dropping some. The data show about a million clones, with 75% seen just once and about 1.5% held by the top ten. Findings and limits, study-wide: Relative to memory subsets, naive subsets generally showed larger estimated richness.

This CDR3 has 14 amino acids. Trimming removed 6 bases from V and 3 bases from J, with 15 bases in between. Germline V gene data show CDR1 as SEHNR and CDR2 as FQNEAQ (reference sequence). Comment on this clone: As yet, its antigen is unknown.

Sequencing was done on a sample of memory CD4+ T cells sorted from blood. Sample subset: CD45RA-negative fraction. The chain carries TRBV7-9 and TRBJ2-7; perhaps TRBD1 as D (6 bases). The clonotype comes from a man younger than 35 in good health. The CDR3 DNA sequence: TGTGCCAGCAGTAAAGACAGGCCTCTCTACGAGCAGTACTTC. It encodes CASSKDRPLYEQYF.